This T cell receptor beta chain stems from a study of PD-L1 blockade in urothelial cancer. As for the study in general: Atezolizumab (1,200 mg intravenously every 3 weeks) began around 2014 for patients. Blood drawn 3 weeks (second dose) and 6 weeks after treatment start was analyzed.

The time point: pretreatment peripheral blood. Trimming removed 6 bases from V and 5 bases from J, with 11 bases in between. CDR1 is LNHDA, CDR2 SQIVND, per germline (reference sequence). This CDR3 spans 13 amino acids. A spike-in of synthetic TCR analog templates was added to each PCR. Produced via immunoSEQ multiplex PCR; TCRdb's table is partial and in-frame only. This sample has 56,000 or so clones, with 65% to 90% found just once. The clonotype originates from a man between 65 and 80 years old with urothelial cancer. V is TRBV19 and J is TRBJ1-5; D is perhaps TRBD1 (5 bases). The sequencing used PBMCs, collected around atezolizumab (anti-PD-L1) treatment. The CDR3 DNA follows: TGTGCCAGTAGCGGGGCGGGGCATCAGCCCCAGCATTTT. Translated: CASSGAGHQPQHF.